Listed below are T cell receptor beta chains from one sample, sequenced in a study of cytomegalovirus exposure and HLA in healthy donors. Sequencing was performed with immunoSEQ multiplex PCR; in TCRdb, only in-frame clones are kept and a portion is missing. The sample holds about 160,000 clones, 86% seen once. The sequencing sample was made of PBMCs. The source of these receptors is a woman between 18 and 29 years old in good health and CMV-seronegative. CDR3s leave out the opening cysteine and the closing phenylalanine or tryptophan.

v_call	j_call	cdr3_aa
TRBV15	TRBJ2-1	ATSRGKTSSHEQF
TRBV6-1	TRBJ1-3	ASRRDRGSGNTIY
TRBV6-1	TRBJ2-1	ASRVAGVSYNEQF
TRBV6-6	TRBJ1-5	ASSYGTGGGQPQH
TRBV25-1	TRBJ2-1	ASSDPSTVINEQF
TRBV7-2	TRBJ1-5	ASSFSEGQPQH
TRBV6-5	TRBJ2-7	ASSYAGTGGGYEQY
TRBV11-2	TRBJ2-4	ASSPLVSRVGVDIQY
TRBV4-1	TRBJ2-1	ASSLLPPSDTFYNEQF
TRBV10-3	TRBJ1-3	AISDPGRTSGNTIY
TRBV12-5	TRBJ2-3	ASGFPAAADTQY
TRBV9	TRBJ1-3	ASSGPTVENTIY
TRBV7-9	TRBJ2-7	ASSSLSTEQY
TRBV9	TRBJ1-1	ASSVGQGDTEAF
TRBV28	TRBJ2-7	ASSLSGIHEQY
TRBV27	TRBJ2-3	ASSFTYGGRDTQY
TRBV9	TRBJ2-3	ASSVELAGHTDTQY
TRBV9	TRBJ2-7	ASSVGGSGYEQY
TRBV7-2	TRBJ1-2	ASSLFDRANYGYT
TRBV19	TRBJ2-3	ASSMGQGVADTQY
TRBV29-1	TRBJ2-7	SVGAVYEQY
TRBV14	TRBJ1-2	ASSQDLRDRAHGYT
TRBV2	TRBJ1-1	ASGGEGKDRSEAF
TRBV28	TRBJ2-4	ASSLWGQENIQY